The clone carrying this T cell receptor (beta chain) was counted a single time. In the PCR, 60 Vbeta and 13 Jbeta primers were used. TCRdb's table, derived via immunoSEQ multiplex PCR, lists solely in-frame clones and lacks some. The sample holds around 60,000 clones, 65% to 75% seen once. The sample belongs to a study of cytomegalovirus exposure and HLA in healthy donors. Germline assignment: CDR1 SGHRS and CDR2 YFSETQ. V was shortened by 0 bases and J by 8 bases, with 14 bases between the two germline ends. The CDR3 extends over 15 amino acids. The specimen was PBMCs. The receptor was derived from a man in his forties or fifties in good health and CMV-seropositive. V gene TRBV5-1 combines with J gene TRBJ1-4; D perhaps matches TRBD1 (5 bases). The CDR3 loop reads CASSLGGSPGEKLFF. The CDR3 DNA sequence: TGCGCCAGCAGCTTGGGGGGATCCCCAGGGGAAAAACTGTTTTTT.